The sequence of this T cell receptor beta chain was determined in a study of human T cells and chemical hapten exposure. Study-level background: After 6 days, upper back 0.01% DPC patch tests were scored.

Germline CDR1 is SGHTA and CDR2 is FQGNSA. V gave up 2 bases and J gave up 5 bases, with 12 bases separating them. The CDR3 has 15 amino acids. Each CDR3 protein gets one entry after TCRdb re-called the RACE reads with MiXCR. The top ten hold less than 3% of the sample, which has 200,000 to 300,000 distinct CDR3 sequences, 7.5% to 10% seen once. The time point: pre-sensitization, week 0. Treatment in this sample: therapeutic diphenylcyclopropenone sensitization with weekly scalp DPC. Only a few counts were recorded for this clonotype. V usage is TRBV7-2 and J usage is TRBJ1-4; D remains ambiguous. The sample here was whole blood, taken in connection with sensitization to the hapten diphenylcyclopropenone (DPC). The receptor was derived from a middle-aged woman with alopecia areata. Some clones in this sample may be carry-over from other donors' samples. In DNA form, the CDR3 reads TGTGCCAGCAGCTTACGGACGGCTCCAAATGAAAAACTGTTTTTT. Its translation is CASSLRTAPNEKLFF. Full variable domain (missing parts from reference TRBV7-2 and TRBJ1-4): GAGVSQSPSNKVTEKGKDVELRCDPISGHTALYWYRQSLGQGLEFLIYFQGNSAPDKSGLPSDRFSAERTGGSVSTLTIQRTQQEDSAVYLCASSLRTAPNEKLFFGSGTQLSVL.